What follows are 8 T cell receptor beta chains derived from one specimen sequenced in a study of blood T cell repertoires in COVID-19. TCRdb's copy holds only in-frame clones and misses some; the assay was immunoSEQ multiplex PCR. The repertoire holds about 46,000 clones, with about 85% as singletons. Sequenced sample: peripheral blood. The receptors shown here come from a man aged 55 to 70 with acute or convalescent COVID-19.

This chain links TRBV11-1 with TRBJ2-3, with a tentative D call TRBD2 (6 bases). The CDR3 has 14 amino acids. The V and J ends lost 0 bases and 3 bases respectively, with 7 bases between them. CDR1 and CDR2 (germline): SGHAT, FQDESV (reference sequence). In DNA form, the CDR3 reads TGTGCCAGCAGCTTAGCGGGAGGAACAGATACGCAGTATTTT. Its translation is CASSLAGGTDTQYF.

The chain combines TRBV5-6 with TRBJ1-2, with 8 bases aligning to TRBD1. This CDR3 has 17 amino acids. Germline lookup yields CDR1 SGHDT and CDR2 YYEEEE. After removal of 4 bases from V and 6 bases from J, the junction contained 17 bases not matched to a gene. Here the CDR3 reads CASSPLSPRTGSDGYTF. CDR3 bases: TGTGCCAGCAGCCCCCTATCTCCTCGGACAGGGTCGGATGGCTACACCTTC. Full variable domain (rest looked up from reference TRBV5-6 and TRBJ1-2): DAGVTQSPTHLIKTRGQQVTLRCSPKSGHDTVSWYQQALGQGPQFIFQYYEEEERQRGNFPDRFSGHQFPNYSSELNVNALLLGDSALYLCASSPLSPRTGSDGYTFGSGTRLTVV.

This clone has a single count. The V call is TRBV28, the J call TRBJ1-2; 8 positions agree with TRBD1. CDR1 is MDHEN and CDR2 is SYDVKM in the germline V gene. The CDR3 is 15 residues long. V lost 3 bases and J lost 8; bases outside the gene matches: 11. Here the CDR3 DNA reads TGTGCCAGCAGTTTGGCTGCAGGGGGCAAGCGGGGCTACACCTTC. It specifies CASSLAAGGKRGYTF.

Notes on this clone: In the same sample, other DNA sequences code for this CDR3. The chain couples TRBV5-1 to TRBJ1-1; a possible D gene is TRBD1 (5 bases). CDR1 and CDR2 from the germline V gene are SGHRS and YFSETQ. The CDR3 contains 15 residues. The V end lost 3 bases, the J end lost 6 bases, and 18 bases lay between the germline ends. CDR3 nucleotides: TGCGCCAGCAGCTCAACGGCGGGGGGTCGGGCTGAAGCTTTCTTT. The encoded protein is CASSSTAGGRAEAFF.

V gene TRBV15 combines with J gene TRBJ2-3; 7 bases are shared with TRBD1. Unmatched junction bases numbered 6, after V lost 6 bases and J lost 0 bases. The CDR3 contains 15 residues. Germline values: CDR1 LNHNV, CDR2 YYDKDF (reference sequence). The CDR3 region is CATRRGTASTDTQYF. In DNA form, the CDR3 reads TGTGCCACCAGGAGGGGGACAGCTAGCACAGATACGCAGTATTTT.

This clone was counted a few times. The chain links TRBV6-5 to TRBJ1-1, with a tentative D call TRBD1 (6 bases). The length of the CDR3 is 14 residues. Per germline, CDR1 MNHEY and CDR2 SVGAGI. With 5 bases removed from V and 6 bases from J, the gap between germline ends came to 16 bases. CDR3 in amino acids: CASSRAGDGAEAFF. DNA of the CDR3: TGTGCCAGCAGTCGGGCAGGGGACGGGGCTGAAGCTTTCTTT.

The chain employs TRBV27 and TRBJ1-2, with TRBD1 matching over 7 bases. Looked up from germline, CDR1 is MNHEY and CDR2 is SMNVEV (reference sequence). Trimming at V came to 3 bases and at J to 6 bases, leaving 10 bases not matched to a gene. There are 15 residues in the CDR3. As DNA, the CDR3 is TGTGCCAGCAGTTTCATCCCTCCGAGGGGGCATGGCTACACCTTC. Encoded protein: CASSFIPPRGHGYTF.

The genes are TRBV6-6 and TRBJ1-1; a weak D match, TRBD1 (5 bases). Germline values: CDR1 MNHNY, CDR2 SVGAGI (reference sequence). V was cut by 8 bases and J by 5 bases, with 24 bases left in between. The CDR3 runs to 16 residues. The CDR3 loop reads CASRRGYGGGRTEAFF. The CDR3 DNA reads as TGTGCCAGCCGGCGGGGATACGGGGGTGGTAGGACTGAAGCTTTCTTT.